Shown below are 21 T cell receptor beta chains from a single sample sequenced in a study of blood T cells in healthy people across ages. With a J-beta primer mix and a sample-barcoded 5' primer, a second PCR ran about 6 to 11 cycles. TCRdb reanalysed the 5' RACE reads using MiXCR and keeps one entry per CDR3 protein. The sample contains fewer than 800,000 distinct CDR3 sequences, about 25% of which appear only once. The same sample was also used in a study of T cells of mothers and their children.

Sequencing was performed on blood. The receptors shown here come from a boy aged 5-17 years in good health.

This chain links TRBV11-2 with TRBJ2-7; 8 bases match TRBD1. The CDR3 totals 15 residues. Germline V CDR1 and CDR2: SGHAT, FQNNGV. The V and J ends lost 4 bases and 6 bases, in that order; junction bases with no gene match: 11. CDR3 sequence: CASSSPYRGMCEQYF. As DNA, the CDR3 is TGTGCCAGCAGCTCCCCGTACAGGGGGATGTGCGAGCAGTACTTC.

This clonotype has more than one count but fewer than ten. V is TRBV28 and J is TRBJ2-5; TRBD1 matches 8 bases. J was trimmed by 3 bases and V by 5 bases; bases with no gene match: 8. The germline gives CDR1 MDHEN, CDR2 SYDVKM. This CDR3 comprises 15 residues. CDR3 sequence: CASSEPGQGKETQYF. The CDR3 DNA is TGTGCCAGCAGTGAACCCGGACAGGGAAAAGAGACCCAGTACTTC.

The CDR3 sequence: CAISDIEVAVLQETQYF. CDR3 nucleotide sequence: TGTGCCATCAGTGATATTGAAGTAGCGGTGTTACAAGAGACCCAGTACTTC. This rearrangement joins TRBV10-3 to TRBJ2-5; D is perhaps TRBD2 (6 bases). V was shortened by 3 bases and J by 2 bases, with 19 bases between the two germline ends. The CDR3 sequence is 17 residues long. CDR1 and CDR2 (germline): ENHRY, SYGVKD.

This sequence joins TRBV20-1 and TRBJ1-5; 9 bases line up with TRBD1. CDR1 is DFQATT and CDR2 is SNEGSKA in the germline V gene (reference sequence). The V segment lost 5 bases and the J segment 7 bases; nucleotides outside the gene matches: 12. The CDR3 covers 15 residues. The CDR3 protein is CSAPTGTGTWQPQHF. Here the CDR3 DNA reads TGCAGTGCTCCAACCGGGACAGGGACTTGGCAGCCCCAGCATTTT.

The chain couples TRBV20-1 to TRBJ2-5; TRBD2 aligns across 10 bases. Unmatched junction bases numbered 5, after V lost 3 bases and J lost 4 bases. There are 14 residues in the CDR3. The germline V gene has CDR1 DFQATT and CDR2 SNEGSKA (reference sequence). The CDR3 DNA reads as TGCAGTGCTAGCCAGCGGGAGGGCCGAGAGACCCAGTACTTC. Translating it yields CSASQREGRETQYF.

This chain connects TRBV28 to TRBJ1-5; D not certain. With 7 bases removed from V and 0 bases from J, the gap between germline ends came to 13 bases. The CDR3 totals 15 residues. The germline gives CDR1 MDHEN, CDR2 SYDVKM. This CDR3 is CASTSVAGSNQPQHF. In DNA, the CDR3 is TGTGCCAGCACCTCGGTGGCGGGTAGCAATCAGCCCCAGCATTTT.

This clonotype was counted a single time. The chain employs TRBV4-1 and TRBJ1-5, with a tentative D call TRBD1 (5 bases). The V and J ends lost 0 bases and 7 bases respectively, with 10 bases between them. This CDR3 has 14 residues. Germline CDR1 is MGHRA and CDR2 is YSYEKL. This CDR3 reads CASSQDRARQPQHF. DNA of the CDR3: TGCGCCAGCAGCCAAGACAGGGCTCGGCAGCCCCAGCATTTT.

The chain recombines TRBV10-3 with TRBJ2-5, with 7 bases fitting TRBD2. The DNA end lines up better with TRBJ2-1; the J call may be wrong. The CDR3 sequence is 13 residues long. In germline, CDR1 is ENHRY, CDR2 SYGVKD. Here the CDR3 DNA reads TGTGCCATCCAGACTAGCCTCGGGAATGAGCAGTTCTTC. It translates to CAIQTSLGNEQFF.

J is TRBJ2-1 and V is TRBV9; the match to TRBD2 covers 12 bases. This CDR3 region has 15 residues. V dropped 0 bases and J dropped 6; count of bases not matched to a gene: 1. Germline assignment: CDR1 SGDLS and CDR2 YYNGEE. The CDR3 DNA is TGTGCCAGCAGCGTAGAGACTAGCGGGGGCAATGAGCAGTTCTTC. Its protein product is CASSVETSGGNEQFF. The whole variable domain, remainder taken from reference TRBV9 and TRBJ2-1, is DSGVTQTPKHLITATGQRVTLRCSPRSGDLSVYWYQQSLDQGLQFLIQYYNGEERAKGNILERFSAQQFPDLHSELNLSSLELGDSALYFCASSVETSGGNEQFFGPGTRLTVL.

V usage is TRBV11-2 and J usage is TRBJ2-1; TRBD2 agrees at 11 bases. Germline lookup yields CDR1 SGHAT and CDR2 FQNNGV. The length of the CDR3 is 15 residues. The V and J ends lost 3 bases and 9 bases, in that order; junction bases with no gene match: 7. CDR3: CASSFPGTSGGEQFF. The CDR3, as DNA: TGTGCCAGCAGCTTCCCCGGGACTAGCGGTGGTGAGCAGTTCTTC.

This clonotype was observed a handful of times. V is TRBV7-6 and J is TRBJ2-1; 14 nucleotides match TRBD2. V gave up 5 bases and J gave up 0 bases; unmatched junction bases: 9. The CDR3 runs 19 residues. Germline assignment: CDR1 SGHVS and CDR2 FNYEAQ. DNA for the CDR3: TGTGCCAGCAGCCTGGGACTAGCGGGAGATTGGGGCTCCTACAATGAGCAGTTCTTC. Translated: CASSLGLAGDWGSYNEQFF.

This clonotype has ten or more counts. V is TRBV7-8 and J is TRBJ2-7, with a possible D match to TRBD1 (6 bases). Germline V gene lookup returns CDR1 SGHVS and CDR2 FQNEAQ. Trimming pared 2 bases from V and 1 base from J, leaving 12 bases between. CDR3 length equals 15 residues. This chain's CDR3 is CASSLLQGPSYEQYF. In DNA, the CDR3 is TGTGCCAGCAGCTTACTCCAGGGGCCTTCCTACGAGCAGTACTTC.

This clonotype was counted only a few times. Here the CDR3 DNA reads TGTGCCAGCAGTGTTGCGGGTAGTAATGAAAAACTGTTTTTT. This gives the protein CASSVAGSNEKLFF. The chain is built from TRBV28 and TRBJ1-4, with D hard to call. Deletions cut 5 bases from V and 4 bases from J, with 11 bases between. Germline loops: CDR1 MDHEN, CDR2 SYDVKM. The CDR3 covers 14 residues.

This clonotype turned up a few times. Since no conserved phenylalanine or tryptophan closes the CDR3, a read error is the likely cause. The V call is TRBV14, the J call TRBJ2-5; D possibly corresponds to TRBD1 (5 bases). TRBJ2-7 explains the end of the DNA better; the J call may be wrong. The length of the CDR3 is 17 residues. Per germline, CDR1 SGHDN and CDR2 FVKESK. The CDR3 region is CASSQDRKDTDAYEQYL. In DNA form, the CDR3 reads TGTGCCAGCAGCCAAGATCGTAAGGACACGGATGCCTACGAGCAGTACCTC.

The V call is TRBV5-5, the J call TRBJ2-5, with 8 bases fitting TRBD1. The junction had 3 bases not matched to a gene; V was cut back by 0 bases and J by 2 bases. Germline CDR1 and CDR2: SGHKS and YYEKEE (reference sequence). The length of the CDR3 is 15 residues. The CDR3 sequence: CASSLVTGVQETQYF. The DNA of the CDR3 is TGTGCCAGCAGCTTGGTGACAGGGGTGCAAGAGACCCAGTACTTC.

There are a few counts of this clonotype. The chain joins TRBV29-1 to TRBJ1-4; a possible D gene is TRBD1 (6 bases). This CDR3 has 15 amino acids. Trimming removed 0 bases from V and 2 bases from J, with 10 bases in between. Per germline, CDR1 SQVTM and CDR2 ANQGSEA. The CDR3 DNA follows: TGCAGCGTTGAAGATCCGGGGGGCACTAATGAAAAACTGTTTTTT. This codes for CSVEDPGGTNEKLFF.

V usage is TRBV7-2 and J usage is TRBJ1-5; D remains ambiguous. CDR1 is SGHTA, CDR2 FQGNSA, per germline. There are 12 residues in the CDR3. Trimming took 5 bases from V and 7 from J, leaving 9 bases between them. CDR3 amino acids: CASSTSEQPQHF. The CDR3 coding sequence is TGTGCCAGCAGCACGTCCGAACAGCCCCAGCATTTT.

This clonotype was detected a few times. This sequence joins TRBV4-1 and TRBJ2-1; D is uncertain. The germline V and J ends were trimmed by 2 bases and 0 bases, with 5 bases remaining between them. This CDR3 is built from 14 residues. Germline V lookup: CDR1 MGHRA, CDR2 YSYEKL. CDR3: CASSQLYSYNEQFF. DNA for the CDR3: TGCGCCAGCAGCCAACTCTACTCCTACAATGAGCAGTTCTTC.

V gene TRBV19 combines with J gene TRBJ2-1; 7 nucleotides agree with TRBD2. The V segment lost 5 bases and the J segment 6 bases; nucleotides outside the gene matches: 10. Germline-derived CDR1 and CDR2 are LNHDA and SQIVND (reference sequence). The CDR3 is 15 amino acids. CDR3 residues: CASSPAGSVFNEQFF. The CDR3 DNA reads TGTGCCAGTAGTCCAGCGGGATCGGTCTTCAATGAGCAGTTCTTC.

The gene calls are TRBV7-9 and TRBJ2-5, with TRBD1 matching 7 bases. Germline trimming cut 6 bases from V and 2 bases from J; bases unmatched to any gene: 12. The CDR3 loop spans 16 amino acids. Germline V lookup: CDR1 SEHNR, CDR2 FQNEAQ (reference sequence). CDR3 sequence: CASSSRMGTEQETQYF. The CDR3 DNA sequence: TGTGCCAGCAGTTCCCGAATGGGGACAGAGCAAGAGACCCAGTACTTC.

This clonotype was observed a handful of times. One junction end disagrees with the germline gene, perhaps due to a read error. The chain carries TRBV7-3 and TRBJ2-3, with a possible D match to TRBD1 (6 bases). The CDR3 covers 15 residues. Per germline, CDR1 SGHTA and CDR2 FQGTGA. CDR3 in amino acids: CASSRTTGSTDTQYF. The DNA of the CDR3 is TGCGCCAGCAGCCGAACTACAGGGAGCACAGATACGCAGTATTTT.